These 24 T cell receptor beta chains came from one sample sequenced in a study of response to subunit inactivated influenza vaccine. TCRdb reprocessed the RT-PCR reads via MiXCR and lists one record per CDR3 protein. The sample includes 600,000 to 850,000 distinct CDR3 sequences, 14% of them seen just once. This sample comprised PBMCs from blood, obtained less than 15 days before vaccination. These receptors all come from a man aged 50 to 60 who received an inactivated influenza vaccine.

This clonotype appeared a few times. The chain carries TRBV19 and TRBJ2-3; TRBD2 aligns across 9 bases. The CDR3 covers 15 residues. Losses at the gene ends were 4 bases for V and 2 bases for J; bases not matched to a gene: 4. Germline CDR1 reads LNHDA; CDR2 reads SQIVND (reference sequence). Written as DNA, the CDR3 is TGTGCCAGTAGTACCCTAGCGGGAATCACAGATACGCAGTATTTT. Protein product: CASSTLAGITDTQYF.

CDR3 sequence reads: CSARGIAGGTASYEQYF. The DNA for the CDR3 is TGCAGTGCTAGGGGAATAGCGGGGGGCACAGCATCCTACGAGCAGTACTTC. The chain couples TRBV20-1 to TRBJ2-7, with 10 bases identical to TRBD2. The V gene end was trimmed by 3 bases and the J gene end by 1 base; junction bases not matched to a gene: 12. The CDR3 runs to 17 residues. In germline, CDR1 is DFQATT, CDR2 SNEGSKA (reference sequence).

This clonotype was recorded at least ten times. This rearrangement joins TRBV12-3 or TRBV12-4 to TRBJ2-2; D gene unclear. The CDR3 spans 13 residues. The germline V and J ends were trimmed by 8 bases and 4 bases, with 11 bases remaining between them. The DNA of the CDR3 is TGTGCCAGCCGGACCAGGCCCACCGGGGAGCTGTTTTTT. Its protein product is CASRTRPTGELFF.

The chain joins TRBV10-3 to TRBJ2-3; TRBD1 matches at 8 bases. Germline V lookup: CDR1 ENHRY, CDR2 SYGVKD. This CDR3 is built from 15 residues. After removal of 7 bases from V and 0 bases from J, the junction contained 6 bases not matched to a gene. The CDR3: CAIKGQGLSTDTQYF. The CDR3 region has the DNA TGTGCCATCAAAGGACAGGGCCTTAGCACAGATACGCAGTATTTT.

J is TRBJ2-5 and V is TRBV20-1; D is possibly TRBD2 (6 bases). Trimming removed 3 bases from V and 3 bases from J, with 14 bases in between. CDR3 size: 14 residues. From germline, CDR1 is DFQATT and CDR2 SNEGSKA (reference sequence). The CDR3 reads CSARFAGKKETQYF. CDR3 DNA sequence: TGCAGTGCTAGGTTTGCGGGAAAAAAAGAGACCCAGTACTTC.

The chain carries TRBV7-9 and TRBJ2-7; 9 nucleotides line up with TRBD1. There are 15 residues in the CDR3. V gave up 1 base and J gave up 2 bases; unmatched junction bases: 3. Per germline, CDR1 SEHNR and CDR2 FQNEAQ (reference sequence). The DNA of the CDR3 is TGTGCCAGCAGCTTAGGGGGACAGGGAACCTACGAGCAGTACTTC. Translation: CASSLGGQGTYEQYF.

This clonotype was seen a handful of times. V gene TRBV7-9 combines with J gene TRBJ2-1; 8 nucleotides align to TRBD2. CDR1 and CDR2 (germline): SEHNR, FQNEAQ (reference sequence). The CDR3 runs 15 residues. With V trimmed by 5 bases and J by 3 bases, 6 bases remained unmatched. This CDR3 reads CASSPQRGYYNEQFF. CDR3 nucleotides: TGTGCCAGCAGCCCCCAGCGGGGGTACTACAATGAGCAGTTCTTC.

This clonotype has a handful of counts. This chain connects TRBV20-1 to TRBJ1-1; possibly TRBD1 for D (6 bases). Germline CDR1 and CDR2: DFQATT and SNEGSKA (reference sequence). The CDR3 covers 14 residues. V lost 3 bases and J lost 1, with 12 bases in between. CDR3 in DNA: TGCAGTGCTAGGGACGGACAGACGAACACTGAAGCTTTCTTT. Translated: CSARDGQTNTEAFF.

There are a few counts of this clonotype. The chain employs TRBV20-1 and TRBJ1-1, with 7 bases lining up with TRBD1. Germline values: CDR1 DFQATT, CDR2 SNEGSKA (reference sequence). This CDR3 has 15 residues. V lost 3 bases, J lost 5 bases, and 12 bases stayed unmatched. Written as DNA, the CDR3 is TGCAGTGCTAGTTTCGGCGGACAGGTTAGGACTGAAGCTTTCTTT. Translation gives CSASFGGQVRTEAFF.

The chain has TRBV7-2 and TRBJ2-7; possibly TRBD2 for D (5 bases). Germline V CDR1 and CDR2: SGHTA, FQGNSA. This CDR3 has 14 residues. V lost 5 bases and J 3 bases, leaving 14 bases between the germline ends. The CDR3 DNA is TGTGCCAGCAGCCGATCTAGCCTGGTCTACGAGCAGTACTTC. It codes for CASSRSSLVYEQYF.

The chain's CDR3 is CASSSLRLNSNQPQHF. CDR3 DNA: TGTGCCAGCAGTTCCCTTCGGCTTAATAGCAATCAGCCCCAGCATTTT. The chain uses TRBV7-8 and TRBJ1-5; D gene uncertain. Germline V CDR1 and CDR2: SGHVS, FQNEAQ. V dropped 6 bases and J dropped 0 bases, with 15 bases sitting between them. The CDR3 covers 16 residues.

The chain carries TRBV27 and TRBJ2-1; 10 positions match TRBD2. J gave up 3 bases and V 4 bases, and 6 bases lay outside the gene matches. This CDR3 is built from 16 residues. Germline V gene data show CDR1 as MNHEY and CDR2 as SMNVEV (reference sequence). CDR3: CASSSLAGDNYNEQFF. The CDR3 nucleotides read TGTGCCAGCAGTTCTCTAGCGGGGGATAACTACAATGAGCAGTTCTTC.

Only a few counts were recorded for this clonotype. The CDR3 sequence: CASSYPRVGKTQYF. The CDR3 DNA reads TGTGCCAGCAGTTACCCCAGGGTCGGAAAGACCCAGTACTTC. The V call is TRBV6-7, the J call TRBJ2-5, with a weak D call TRBD1 (5 bases). TRBV6-7 carries the ORF label, with uncertain function. Trimming took 2 bases from V and 6 from J, leaving 13 bases between them. The CDR3 is made up of 14 amino acids.

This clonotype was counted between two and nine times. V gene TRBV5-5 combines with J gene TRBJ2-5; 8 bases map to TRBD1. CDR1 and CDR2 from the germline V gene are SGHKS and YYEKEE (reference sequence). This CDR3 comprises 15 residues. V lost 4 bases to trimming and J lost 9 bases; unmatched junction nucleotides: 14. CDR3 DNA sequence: TGTGCCAGCAGCAGGACAGGGCCTCCCGGGTGGGCCCAGTACTTC. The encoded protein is CASSRTGPPGWAQYF.

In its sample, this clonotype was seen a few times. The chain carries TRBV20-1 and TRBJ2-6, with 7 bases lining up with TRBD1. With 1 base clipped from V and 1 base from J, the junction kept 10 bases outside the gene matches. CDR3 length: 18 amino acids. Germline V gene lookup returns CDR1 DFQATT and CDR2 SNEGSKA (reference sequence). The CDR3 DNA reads TGCAGTGCTAGAGGCAGGGGGACAAACCCTTCTGGGGCCAACGTCCTGACTTTC. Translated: CSARGRGTNPSGANVLTF.

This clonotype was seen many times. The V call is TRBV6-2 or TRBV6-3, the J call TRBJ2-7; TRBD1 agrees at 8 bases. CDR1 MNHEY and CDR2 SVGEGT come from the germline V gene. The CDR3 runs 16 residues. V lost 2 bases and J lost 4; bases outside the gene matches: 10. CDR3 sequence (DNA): TGTGCCAGCAGTTACCCCGCCGGGACAGGCTCATACGAGCAGTACTTC. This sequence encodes CASSYPAGTGSYEQYF.

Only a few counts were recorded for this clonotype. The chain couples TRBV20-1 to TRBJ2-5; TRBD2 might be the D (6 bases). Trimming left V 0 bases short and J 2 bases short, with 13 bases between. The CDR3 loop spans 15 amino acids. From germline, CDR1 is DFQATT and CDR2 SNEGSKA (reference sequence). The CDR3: CSARERPGLQETQYF. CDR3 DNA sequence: TGCAGTGCTAGAGAGCGGCCGGGACTGCAAGAGACCCAGTACTTC.

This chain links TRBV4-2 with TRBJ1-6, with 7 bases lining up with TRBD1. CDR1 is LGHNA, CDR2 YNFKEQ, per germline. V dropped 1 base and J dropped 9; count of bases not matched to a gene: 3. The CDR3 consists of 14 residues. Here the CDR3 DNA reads TGTGCCAGCAGCCAAGGTGACAGGGTTTCACCCCTCCACTTT. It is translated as CASSQGDRVSPLHF.

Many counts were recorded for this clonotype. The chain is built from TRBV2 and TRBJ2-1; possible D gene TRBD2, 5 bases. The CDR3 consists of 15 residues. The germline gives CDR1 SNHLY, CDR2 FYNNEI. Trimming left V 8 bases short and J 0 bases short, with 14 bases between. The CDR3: CASRKRDSSYNEQFF. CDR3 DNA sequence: TGTGCCAGCCGGAAGAGGGATAGCTCCTACAATGAGCAGTTCTTC.

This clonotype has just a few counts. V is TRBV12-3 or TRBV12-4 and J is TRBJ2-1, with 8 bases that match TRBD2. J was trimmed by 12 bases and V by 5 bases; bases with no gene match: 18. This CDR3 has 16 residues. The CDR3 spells CASSLYTGTSLFVQFF. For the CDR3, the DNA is TGTGCCAGCAGTCTCTACACCGGGACTAGTCTATTTGTGCAGTTCTTC.

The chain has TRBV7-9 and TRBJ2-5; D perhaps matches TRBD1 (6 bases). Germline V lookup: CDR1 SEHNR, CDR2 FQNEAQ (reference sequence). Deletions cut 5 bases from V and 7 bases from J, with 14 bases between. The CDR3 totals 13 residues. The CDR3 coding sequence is TGTGCCAGCAGCCGGGACACCCGGGGGACCCAGTACTTC. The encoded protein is CASSRDTRGTQYF.

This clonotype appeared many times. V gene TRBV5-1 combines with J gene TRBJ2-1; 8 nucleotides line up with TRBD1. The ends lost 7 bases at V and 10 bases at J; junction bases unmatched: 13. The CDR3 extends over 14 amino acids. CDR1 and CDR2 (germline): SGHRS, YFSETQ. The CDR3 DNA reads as TGCGCCAGCGCCATCAGTTCAGGGGGCGGGGAGCAGTTCTTC. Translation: CASAISSGGGEQFF.

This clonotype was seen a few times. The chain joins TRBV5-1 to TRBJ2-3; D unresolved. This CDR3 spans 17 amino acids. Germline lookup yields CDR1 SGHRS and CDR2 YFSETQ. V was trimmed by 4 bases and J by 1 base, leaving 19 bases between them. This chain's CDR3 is CASSPTPAATGTDTQYF. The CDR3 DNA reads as TGCGCCAGCAGCCCAACCCCGGCAGCGACGGGCACAGATACGCAGTATTTT.

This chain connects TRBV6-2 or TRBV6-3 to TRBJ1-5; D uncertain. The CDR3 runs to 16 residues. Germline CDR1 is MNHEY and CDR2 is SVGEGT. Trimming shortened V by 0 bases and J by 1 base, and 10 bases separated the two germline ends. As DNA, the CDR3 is TGTGCCAGCAGTTACTCCCCGTCCAGGAGCAATCAGCCCCAGCATTTT. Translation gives CASSYSPSRSNQPQHF.